This passage covers 26 T cell receptor beta chains from one sample sequenced in a study of memory CD4+ T cells and cytomegalovirus serostatus. Data came from immunoSEQ multiplex PCR; TCRdb stores just in-frame clones and leaves some out. The sample records about 50,000 clones, about four fifths being singletons. Single viable CD3+CD4+CD8-CD45RO+ cells were sorted as the memory CD4+ T cells. The sample comprised memory CD4+ T cells from blood. These receptors were taken from an adult in good health and CMV-seronegative.

The chain has TRBV6-1 and TRBJ1-6; TRBD1 matches at 8 bases. The V and J ends lost 2 bases and 2 bases, in that order; junction bases with no gene match: 14. CDR1 is MNHNS and CDR2 is SASEGT in the germline V gene. CDR3 size: 20 residues. CDR3: CASSELSVAQGAAYNSPLHF. The CDR3 region has the DNA TGTGCCAGCAGTGAACTCAGCGTCGCCCAGGGGGCAGCCTATAATTCACCCCTCCACTTT.

The rearrangement joins TRBV5-1 to TRBJ2-5, with 9 bases fitting TRBD1. Germline V gives CDR1 SGHRS, CDR2 YFSETQ. The CDR3 contains 14 residues. The junction had 6 bases not matched to a gene; V was cut back by 4 bases and J by 5 bases. The CDR3 region is CASSGTGGGETQYF. CDR3 in DNA: TGCGCCAGCAGCGGAACAGGGGGCGGGGAGACCCAGTACTTC.

This clone was seen only a few times. This rearrangement joins TRBV19 to TRBJ1-1, with 8 bases aligning to TRBD1. V lost 7 bases, J lost 1 base, and 14 bases stayed unmatched. The CDR3 is made up of 17 amino acids. Germline loops: CDR1 LNHDA, CDR2 SQIVND (reference sequence). This CDR3 is CASMGRGRGNPNTEAFF. The CDR3 DNA follows: TGTGCCAGTATGGGCAGGGGGCGAGGTAACCCGAACACTGAAGCTTTCTTT. The complete variable domain, with remaining parts taken from reference TRBV19 and TRBJ1-1, reads DGGITQSPKYLFRKEGQNVTLSCEQNLNHDAMYWYRQDPGQGLRLIYYSQIVNDFQKGDIAEGYSVSREKKESFPLTVTSAQKNPTAFYLCASMGRGRGNPNTEAFFGQGTRLTVV.

The CDR3 region is CSAETGDNTEAFF. The CDR3 nucleotides are TGCAGCGCCGAAACAGGGGACAACACTGAAGCTTTCTTT. The rearrangement uses TRBV29-1 and TRBJ1-1, with TRBD1 matching 7 bases. The CDR3 contains 13 residues. CDR1 SQVTM and CDR2 ANQGSEA come from the germline V gene. V was pared by 7 bases and J by 2 bases, with 7 bases of the junction left unmatched.

The V and J genes are TRBV6-1 and TRBJ1-1; D may be TRBD1 (5 bases). This CDR3 has 16 residues. Looked up from germline, CDR1 is MNHNS and CDR2 is SASEGT. V lost 1 base and J 5 bases, leaving 17 bases between the germline ends. The CDR3 nucleotides are TGTGCCAGCAGTGAAGGGGGGATTAGCTACGTAACTGAAGCTTTCTTT. Protein product: CASSEGGISYVTEAFF.

The chain uses TRBV9 and TRBJ1-3; D gene ambiguous. Per the germline V gene, CDR1 is SGDLS and CDR2 is YYNGEE. The germline V and J ends were trimmed by 3 bases and 2 bases, with 18 bases remaining between them. The CDR3 runs to 17 residues. CDR3: CASSALQPTRTGNTIYF. The CDR3 DNA reads as TGTGCCAGCAGCGCACTACAGCCAACAAGAACTGGAAACACCATATATTTT.

J is TRBJ1-2 and V is TRBV2; 7 bases match TRBD1. The CDR3 sequence is 12 residues long. Germline CDR1 reads SNHLY; CDR2 reads FYNNEI. V lost 8 bases and J lost 8; bases outside the gene matches: 8. The chain's CDR3 is CASANRGGGYTF. The DNA of the CDR3 is TGTGCCAGCGCGAACAGGGGTGGAGGCTACACCTTC.

The chain recombines TRBV5-4 with TRBJ1-2; D perhaps matches TRBD1 (5 bases). The CDR3 covers 15 residues. In germline, CDR1 is SGHNT, CDR2 YYREEE (reference sequence). V was clipped by 5 bases and J by 0 bases, with 14 bases between them. CDR3 residues: CASRYGADSNYGYTF. CDR3 nucleotide sequence: TGTGCCAGCAGATACGGGGCAGATTCTAACTATGGCTACACCTTC.

This sequence joins TRBV10-3 and TRBJ2-7; D is uncertain. The CDR3 extends over 15 amino acids. Trimming removed 6 bases at V and 3 bases at J, with 18 bases between. Germline assignment: CDR1 ENHRY and CDR2 SYGVKD. This chain's CDR3 is CAISPLSPRNYEQYF. DNA for the CDR3: TGTGCCATCAGCCCCCTTTCCCCTCGAAACTACGAGCAGTACTTC.

The chain uses TRBV5-1 and TRBJ1-4; 8 bases map to TRBD1. This CDR3 has 15 residues. V shed 4 bases and J 8 bases; nucleotides not matched to a gene: 10. The V gene's germline CDR1 is SGHRS and CDR2 YFSETQ. Written as DNA, the CDR3 is TGCGCCAGCAGCCCCCGGACAGGGATGCAGGAAAAACTGTTTTTT. It codes for CASSPRTGMQEKLFF.

The chain recombines TRBV27 with TRBJ2-3; D is uncertain. Trimming stripped 3 bases from V and 5 bases from J, with 3 bases between. This CDR3 spans 11 amino acids. The germline V gene has CDR1 MNHEY and CDR2 SMNVEV (reference sequence). Here the CDR3 DNA reads TGTGCCAGCAGTTTGGGAGATACGCAGTATTTT. The encoded protein is CASSLGDTQYF.

The gene calls are TRBV18 and TRBJ1-4; 7 bases are a match to TRBD1. The V gene's germline CDR1 is KGHSH and CDR2 LQKENI. The trim removed 3 bases at V and 6 bases at J, leaving 4 bases unmatched. The CDR3 contains 14 residues. CDR3 sequence: CASSPRGLDEKLFF. DNA of the CDR3: TGTGCCAGCTCACCGAGGGGGCTTGATGAAAAACTGTTTTTT.

Points on this clone: The junction shows a germline mismatch at one end, possibly a read error. The rearrangement links TRBV30 to TRBJ1-2; D is perhaps TRBD1 (5 bases). Germline CDR1 reads GTSNPN; CDR2 reads SVGIG (reference sequence). The CDR3 loop spans 13 amino acids. The CDR3 protein is CVWTRDGDYGYTF. Here the CDR3 DNA reads TGTGTCTGGACACGCGACGGGGACTATGGCTACACCTTC. The whole variable domain, filled in from reference TRBV30 and TRBJ1-2, reads SQTIHQWPATLVQPVGSPLSLECTVEGTSNPNLYWYRQAAGRGLQLLFYSVGIGQISSEVPQNLSASRPQDRQFILSSKKLLLSDSGFYLCVWTRDGDYGYTFGSGTRLTVV.

The chain links TRBV6-4 to TRBJ1-2; no reliable D call. CDR1 and CDR2 from the germline V gene are MRHNA and SNTAGT. The CDR3 is 13 residues long. V gave up 0 bases and J gave up 1 base, with 3 bases separating them. CDR3 bases: TGTGCCAGCAGTGACTCGAGTAACTATGGCTACACCTTC. Protein: CASSDSSNYGYTF.

The chain employs TRBV6-5 and TRBJ2-3, with TRBD1 matching 7 bases. V gave up 5 bases and J gave up 6 bases; unmatched junction bases: 5. The germline V gene has CDR1 MNHEY and CDR2 SVGAGI. This CDR3 spans 13 amino acids. The CDR3 bases are TGTGCCAGCAGTGGGGCCAGGGGGGATACGCAGTATTTT. Translated, it gives CASSGARGDTQYF.

The table lists this clone with a few counts. This chain joins TRBV19 and TRBJ1-6; 10 nucleotides align to TRBD1. The CDR3 has 17 residues. CDR1 and CDR2 (germline): LNHDA, SQIVND (reference sequence). V lost 6 bases, J lost 8 bases, and 13 bases stayed unmatched. For the CDR3, the DNA is TGTGCCAGTAGGCCTAATAAAGACGGGACAGGGGATTCACCCCTCCACTTT. Translated: CASRPNKDGTGDSPLHF.

This clone appeared a few times. Within the sample, other DNA sequences also encode this same CDR3. V and J are TRBV5-1 and TRBJ2-3; D may be TRBD1 (6 bases). CDR1 is SGHRS and CDR2 is YFSETQ in the germline V gene. The CDR3 is 13 amino acids. Trimming shortened V by 2 bases and J by 5 bases, and 9 bases separated the two germline ends. The CDR3, as DNA: TGCGCCAGCAGCTTCCCAGGGGAAGATACGCAGTATTTT. Amino acids: CASSFPGEDTQYF. Full variable domain (remainder filled in from reference TRBV5-1 and TRBJ2-3): KAGVTQTPRYLIKTRGQQVTLSCSPISGHRSVSWYQQTPGQGLQFLFEYFSETQRNKGNFPGRFSGRQFSNSRSEMNVSTLELGDSALYLCASSFPGEDTQYFGPGTRLTVL.

This clone was detected a few times. The chain uses TRBV10-2 and TRBJ1-5, with 7 bases that match TRBD1. Trimming took 8 bases from V and 5 from J; bases not matched to a gene: 9. The CDR3 has 14 amino acids. CDR1 and CDR2 (germline): WSHSY, SAAADI. CDR3 residues: CASDEGGGDQPQHF. The CDR3 DNA reads TGCGCCAGCGACGAGGGAGGGGGCGATCAGCCCCAGCATTTT.

The chain combines TRBV9 with TRBJ2-2; 8 bases agree with TRBD1. Germline CDR1 reads SGDLS; CDR2 reads YYNGEE. V was clipped by 4 bases and J by 0 bases; unmatched bases: 5. This CDR3 spans 16 amino acids. CDR3 protein: CASSPRTGSNTGELFF. As DNA, the CDR3 is TGTGCCAGCAGCCCCCGGACAGGGTCGAACACCGGGGAGCTGTTTTTT.

The V and J genes are TRBV30 and TRBJ1-2; D perhaps matches TRBD1 (5 bases). The CDR3 is 13 amino acids. CDR1 and CDR2 from the germline V gene are GTSNPN and SVGIG (reference sequence). CDR3 sequence: CGWGPPTNYGYTF. Written as DNA, the CDR3 is TGTGGTTGGGGACCGCCGACTAACTATGGCTACACCTTC.

The chain combines TRBV5-1 with TRBJ1-2, with TRBD1 as a possible D gene (6 bases). Germline-derived CDR1 and CDR2 are SGHRS and YFSETQ. The CDR3 sequence is 14 residues long. V was shortened by 6 bases and J by 8 bases, with 20 bases between the two germline ends. In DNA, the CDR3 is TGCGCCAGCACCAACTCACAGGGAATTGGAGGCTACACCTTC. Translated: CASTNSQGIGGYTF.

The chain is built from TRBV2 and TRBJ1-2, with 8 bases aligning to TRBD1. The J segment lost 7 bases and the V segment lost 4 bases, leaving 8 bases of the junction unmatched. This CDR3 region has 14 residues. CDR1 and CDR2 from the germline V gene are SNHLY and FYNNEI. CDR3 in amino acids: CASSVDRGSFGYTF. The DNA for the CDR3 is TGTGCCAGCAGTGTCGACAGGGGATCGTTTGGCTACACCTTC.

The chain has TRBV14 and TRBJ1-2, with unresolved D. The germline V gene has CDR1 SGHDN and CDR2 FVKESK. V gave up 2 bases and J gave up 3 bases, with 13 bases separating them. The CDR3 consists of 15 residues. The CDR3 DNA follows: TGTGCCAGCAGCCAACCTGGACCGGGCTACTATGGCTACACCTTC. It yields the protein CASSQPGPGYYGYTF.

This clone was seen only a few times. The chain uses TRBV9 and TRBJ2-5, with D possibly matching TRBD2 (6 bases). This CDR3 comprises 14 residues. In germline, CDR1 is SGDLS, CDR2 YYNGEE. Trimming took 4 bases from V and 0 from J, leaving 10 bases between them. The CDR3 region has the DNA TGTGCCAGCAGCCCTCGGGACTACCAAGAGACCCAGTACTTC. It yields the protein CASSPRDYQETQYF. Full variable domain (outside the CDR3, taken from reference TRBV9 and TRBJ2-5): DSGVTQTPKHLITATGQRVTLRCSPRSGDLSVYWYQQSLDQGLQFLIQYYNGEERAKGNILERFSAQQFPDLHSELNLSSLELGDSALYFCASSPRDYQETQYFGPGTRLLVL.

The CDR3 loop is CATSIYRDSVAFF. The CDR3 DNA sequence: TGTGCCACCAGCATCTACAGGGATTCCGTAGCTTTCTTT. This chain connects TRBV15 to TRBJ1-1; perhaps TRBD1 as D (6 bases). Trimming stripped 4 bases from V and 10 bases from J, with 16 bases between. Germline V gives CDR1 LNHNV, CDR2 YYDKDF (reference sequence). The CDR3 sequence is 13 residues long.

This rearrangement joins TRBV2 to TRBJ1-2; D remains ambiguous. V was shortened by 8 bases and J by 4 bases, with 8 bases between the two germline ends. CDR1 is SNHLY, CDR2 FYNNEI, per germline. The CDR3 contains 11 residues. The CDR3 spells CASSSGYGYTF. DNA for the CDR3: TGTGCCAGCTCTTCGGGCTATGGCTACACCTTC.